This passage covers 29 T cell receptor beta chains from one sample sequenced in a study of CD8+CD57+ T cells in acquired aplastic anemia. Genomic DNA served as template for TCR beta VDJ and CDR3 profiling. From the reads, TCRdb called clonotypes with MiXCR, one entry per CDR3 protein. The table shows approximately 190,000 distinct CDR3 sequences, with under 70% occurring only once. Sequencing input: sorted CD4+, CD8+, or CD8+CD57+ T cells (not recorded which) from PBMCs. The receptors here all came from a human donor with severe aplastic anemia or a healthy control (not recorded which).

This chain connects TRBV7-2 to TRBJ2-6; D is uncertain. The CDR3 extends over 14 amino acids. Germline V gene lookup returns CDR1 SGHTA and CDR2 FQGNSA. V lost 5 bases, J lost 4 bases, and 9 bases lay in between. CDR3 coding DNA: TGTGCCAGCAGCCGTCAAGCCGGGGCCAACGTCCTGACTTTC. Translation gives CASSRQAGANVLTF.

By its share, this clonotype is medium-sized. V and J are TRBV9 and TRBJ2-5, with 13 bases lining up with TRBD2. Per germline, CDR1 SGDLS and CDR2 YYNGEE. The CDR3 loop spans 16 amino acids. Unmatched junction bases numbered 4, after V lost 4 bases and J lost 1 base. CDR3 coding DNA: TGTGCCAGCAGCATCGGGACTAGCGGGACCCAAGAGACCCAGTACTTC. This sequence encodes CASSIGTSGTQETQYF.

The chain combines TRBV10-3 with TRBJ2-7; 7 bases are a match to TRBD1. Germline V CDR1 and CDR2: ENHRY, SYGVKD. The CDR3 contains 17 residues. Trimming cost V 6 bases and J 0 bases; bases outside gene matches: 14. The CDR3, as DNA: TGTGCCATCAGCAGTATTCCGGGACAGTCGTACTCCTACGAGCAGTACTTC. It encodes CAISSIPGQSYSYEQYF.

This chain joins TRBV7-9 and TRBJ2-7; D may be TRBD2 (6 bases). The J call may be wrong; the DNA end is better matched by TRBJ2-1. In germline, CDR1 is SEHNR, CDR2 FQNEAQ (reference sequence). This CDR3 is 18 amino acids long. This CDR3 reads CASSLDTSPSEEDNEQFF. CDR3 DNA: TGTGCCAGCAGCTTAGATACTAGCCCTAGCGAGGAAGACAATGAGCAGTTCTTC.

The genes are TRBV7-9 and TRBJ2-7; D call uncertain. This CDR3 has 14 residues. Germline V gene data show CDR1 as SEHNR and CDR2 as FQNEAQ (reference sequence). V was pared by 2 bases and J by 0 bases, with 8 bases between. The CDR3 here is CASSLIGFSYEQYF. In DNA, the CDR3 is TGTGCCAGCAGCTTAATTGGGTTCTCCTACGAGCAGTACTTC.

The rearrangement joins TRBV4-2 to TRBJ1-2, with no clear D. The V end was cut by 0 bases, the J end by 7 bases, with 12 bases between. Per germline, CDR1 LGHNA and CDR2 YNFKEQ. This CDR3 is 14 amino acids long. The CDR3 DNA reads TGTGCCAGCAGCCAAGAAGGAGGGAGCCGTGGCTACACCTTC. Protein: CASSQEGGSRGYTF.

This sequence joins TRBV19 and TRBJ2-1; TRBD2 might be the D (6 bases). This CDR3 is built from 13 residues. V lost 7 bases and J lost 9, with 16 bases in between. Germline V gene sequence: CDR1 LNHDA, CDR2 SQIVND (reference sequence). DNA of the CDR3: TGTGCCAGTACCCCGACTAGGGGCGGTGAGCAGTTCTTC. It specifies CASTPTRGGEQFF.

This clonotype has ten or more counts. The chain uses TRBV6-6 and TRBJ2-7, with TRBD1 identical over 10 bases. The trim removed 8 bases at V and 3 bases at J, leaving 7 bases unmatched. Per germline, CDR1 MNHNY and CDR2 SVGAGI (reference sequence). The length of the CDR3 is 14 residues. CDR3 sequence: CASVGQGGIYEQYF. CDR3 DNA sequence: TGTGCCAGCGTTGGACAGGGGGGAATCTACGAGCAGTACTTC.

This sequence joins TRBV7-2 and TRBJ1-3; the D is unclear. V dropped 4 bases and J dropped 3 bases, with 16 bases sitting between them. CDR1 and CDR2 from the germline V gene are SGHTA and FQGNSA. The CDR3 spans 16 residues. The CDR3: CASSSAGGFRGNTIYF. The CDR3 DNA is TGTGCCAGCAGCTCAGCGGGCGGTTTTCGTGGAAACACCATATATTTT.

The chain carries TRBV25-1 and TRBJ1-6; D call uncertain. The CDR3 runs to 12 residues. Germline CDR1 MGHDK, CDR2 SYGVNS. V shed 1 base and J shed 13 bases, with 8 bases lying between them. CDR3 nucleotide sequence: TGTGCCAGCAGTGAATCCGATAGGCCCCTCCACTTT. It translates to CASSESDRPLHF. The variable domain in full, completed from reference TRBV25-1 and TRBJ1-6, reads EADIYQTPRYLVIGTGKKITLECSQTMGHDKMYWYQQDPGMELHLIHYSYGVNSTEKGDLSSESTVSRIRTEHFPLTLESARPSHTSQYLCASSESDRPLHFGNGTRLTVT.

J is TRBJ2-2 and V is TRBV24-1, with TRBD1 identical over 7 bases. The V segment lost 4 bases and the J segment 3 bases; nucleotides outside the gene matches: 4. The CDR3 contains 15 residues. The V gene's germline CDR1 is KGHDR and CDR2 SFDVKD. CDR3 in amino acids: CATSDFGQDTGELFF. The CDR3 nucleotides are TGTGCCACCAGTGACTTTGGACAGGACACCGGGGAGCTGTTTTTT.

V usage is TRBV20-1 and J usage is TRBJ1-3; TRBD1 is a possible D gene (5 bases). The length of the CDR3 is 13 residues. V was clipped by 5 bases and J by 4 bases, with 12 bases between them. Germline CDR1 and CDR2: DFQATT and SNEGSKA (reference sequence). The CDR3 here is CSARSPGGNTIYF. In nucleotides, the CDR3 is TGCAGTGCTCGGAGTCCAGGGGGAAACACCATATATTTT.

The gene calls are TRBV2 and TRBJ2-3, with D possibly being TRBD2 (5 bases). CDR3 length equals 14 residues. Germline CDR1 is SNHLY and CDR2 is FYNNEI. Trimming took 5 bases from V and 3 from J, leaving 12 bases between them. In DNA form, the CDR3 reads TGTGCCAGCAGTAGATTAGCGACTACAGATACGCAGTATTTT. Translating it yields CASSRLATTDTQYF.

The count of this clonotype is one. The DNA of the CDR3 is TGTGCCATCAGCGAACCAGGGAGGGACACTGAAGCTTTCTTT. Translation: CAISEPGRDTEAFF. This sequence joins TRBV10-3 and TRBJ1-1; perhaps TRBD1 as D (5 bases). In germline, CDR1 is ENHRY, CDR2 SYGVKD. The CDR3 loop spans 14 amino acids. V shed 6 bases and J shed 3 bases, with 14 bases lying between them.

This sequence joins TRBV15 and TRBJ1-6, with D possibly TRBD1 on 5 matching bases. V gave up 0 bases and J gave up 8 bases, with 14 bases separating them. The germline V gene encodes CDR1 LNHNV and CDR2 YYDKDF (reference sequence). There are 16 residues in the CDR3. The CDR3 nucleotides read TGTGCCACCAGCAGAGATCCGGGACGGGGATATTCACCCCTCCACTTT. Protein: CATSRDPGRGYSPLHF.

This chain connects TRBV10-3 to TRBJ2-1; weak D call: TRBD1 (6 bases). V was clipped by 11 bases and J by 5 bases, with 13 bases between them. The CDR3 totals 12 residues. From germline, CDR1 is ENHRY and CDR2 SYGVKD. CDR3 bases: TGTGCCGTTGGGGGACACAACAATGAGCAGTTCTTC. Translation gives CAVGGHNNEQFF.

There are a few counts of this clonotype. The V call is TRBV15, the J call TRBJ2-6, with a weak D call TRBD2 (5 bases). The CDR3 covers 17 residues. Trimming shortened V by 3 bases and J by 2 bases, and 14 bases separated the two germline ends. The germline V gene encodes CDR1 LNHNV and CDR2 YYDKDF (reference sequence). CDR3 amino acids: CATSSPTSSTGANVLTF. DNA of the CDR3: TGTGCCACCAGCAGCCCTACTTCTAGCACTGGGGCCAACGTCCTGACTTTC.

This clonotype was counted ten times or more. The chain carries TRBV19 and TRBJ2-7, with TRBD1 identical over 8 bases. In germline, CDR1 is LNHDA, CDR2 SQIVND (reference sequence). J gave up 2 bases and V 5 bases, and 2 bases lay outside the gene matches. This CDR3 comprises 13 residues. The CDR3 here is CASSLDRAYEQYF. CDR3 DNA: TGTGCCAGTAGTCTGGACAGGGCCTACGAGCAGTACTTC.

The rearrangement uses TRBV7-2 and TRBJ2-1, with D perhaps assigned TRBD1 or TRBD2 (5 bases each). The CDR3 loop spans 14 amino acids. The germline gives CDR1 SGHTA, CDR2 FQGNSA. Trimming left V 4 bases short and J 12 bases short, with 19 bases between. CDR3 protein: CASSSVYGGDTQFF. CDR3 coding DNA: TGTGCCAGCAGCTCAGTGTATGGGGGAGATACGCAGTTCTTC.

Note on this clonotype: The junction departs from germline at one end; a sequencing error may be responsible. The rearrangement uses TRBV15 and TRBJ2-1; possible D gene TRBD2, 5 bases. The CDR3 extends over 14 amino acids. The V gene's germline CDR1 is LNHNV and CDR2 YYDKDF (reference sequence). In nucleotides, the CDR3 is TGTGCCACCAGGATCACAGCCCCCCGGGATGAGCAGCTCTTC. Translation gives CATRITAPRDEQLF. The full variable domain, in which reference TRBV15 and TRBJ2-1 provide the parts outside the CDR3, is DAMVIQNPRYQVTQFGKPVTLSCSQTLNHNVMYWYQQKSSQAPKLLFHYYDKDFNNEADTPDNFQSRRPNTSFCFLDIRSPGLGDTAMYLCATRITAPRDEQLFGPGTRLTVL.

The chain uses TRBV20-1 and TRBJ2-7; TRBD1 agrees at 9 bases. The CDR3 has 15 amino acids. V lost 1 base and J lost 0; bases outside the gene matches: 4. Germline lookup yields CDR1 DFQATT and CDR2 SNEGSKA (reference sequence). The CDR3 DNA reads TGCAGTGCTAGAGTCGGGACAGGGCCCTCCTACGAGCAGTACTTC. Its protein product is CSARVGTGPSYEQYF.

The chain joins TRBV7-8 to TRBJ1-6, with D hard to call. CDR3 length equals 14 residues. Germline-derived CDR1 and CDR2 are SGHVS and FQNEAQ. V was pared by 5 bases and J by 10 bases, with 15 bases between. CDR3 protein: CASSPRVTKSPLHF. The CDR3 DNA follows: TGTGCCAGCAGCCCCCGGGTCACTAAATCACCCCTCCACTTT. The whole variable domain, filled in from reference TRBV7-8 and TRBJ1-6, reads GAGVSQSPRYKVAKRGQDVALRCDPISGHVSLFWYQQALGQGPEFLTYFQNEAQLDKSGLPSDRFFAERPEGSVSTLKIQRTQQEDSAVYLCASSPRVTKSPLHFGNGTRLTVT.

This clonotype was detected a few times. The chain uses TRBV24-1 and TRBJ1-1; D is unresolved. Germline CDR1 reads KGHDR; CDR2 reads SFDVKD. Trimming left V 5 bases short and J 5 bases short, with 8 bases between. There are 12 residues in the CDR3. In nucleotides, the CDR3 is TGTGCCACCAGTGCTGGGCAGACTGAAGCTTTCTTT. As protein: CATSAGQTEAFF.

The chain couples TRBV20-1 to TRBJ1-2; tentatively, D is TRBD1 (6 bases). Trimming shortened V by 6 bases and J by 2 bases, and 16 bases separated the two germline ends. Germline CDR1 is DFQATT and CDR2 is SNEGSKA (reference sequence). The CDR3 spans 14 residues. The CDR3 DNA reads TGCAGTGCGGCACAGGGAGGAGGAAACTATGGCTACACCTTC. Residues: CSAAQGGGNYGYTF.

As for this clonotype: Compared with germline, one end of the junction differs, possibly owing to a read error. The rearrangement links TRBV7-9 to TRBJ2-7, with 16 bases that match TRBD2. This CDR3 has 16 amino acids. Germline V gene data show CDR1 as SEHNR and CDR2 as FQNEAQ (reference sequence). CDR3 sequence reads: CASSHGTSGGVGEQYF. CDR3 nucleotides: TGCGCCAGCAGCCACGGGACTAGCGGGGGGGTAGGCGAGCAGTACTTC.

This clonotype was counted between two and nine times. CDR3 nucleotides: TGTGCCAGCAGCTTAGCGGGCGGGGGAATTTACGAGCAGTACTTC. Its protein is CASSLAGGGIYEQYF. The rearrangement joins TRBV7-3 to TRBJ2-7; 7 bases are a match to TRBD2. The CDR3 has 15 residues. CDR1 SGHTA and CDR2 FQGTGA come from the germline V gene. V shed 2 bases, J shed 4 bases, and the junction held 8 bases outside the gene matches. The whole variable domain, filled in from reference TRBV7-3 and TRBJ2-7, reads GAGVSQTPSNKVTEKGKYVELRCDPISGHTALYWYRQSLGQGPEFLIYFQGTGAADDSGLPNDRFFAVRPEGSVSTLKIQRTERGDSAVYLCASSLAGGGIYEQYFGPGTRLTVT.

This chain links TRBV9 with TRBJ2-7; 7 bases map to TRBD2. V lost 0 bases and J lost 5; bases outside the gene matches: 8. Germline V lookup: CDR1 SGDLS, CDR2 YYNGEE. The length of the CDR3 is 15 residues. CDR3 in DNA: TGTGCCAGCAGCGTAGAAGCGGGGAGTGGCGACGAGCAGTACTTC. Translated, it gives CASSVEAGSGDEQYF.

In this sample, this clonotype turned up a few times. The CDR3 sequence is CASSLEDGSPLHF. CDR3 coding DNA: TGTGCCAGCAGCTTAGAGGACGGTTCACCCCTCCACTTT. The genes are TRBV7-9 and TRBJ1-6; D uncertain. V shed 1 base and J shed 9 bases, with 7 bases lying between them. The CDR3 sequence is 13 residues long. Germline CDR1 reads SEHNR; CDR2 reads FQNEAQ (reference sequence).

This clonotype was counted a few times. In DNA, the CDR3 is TGCAGTGCTAGTAGGGGAACTAATGAAAAACTGTTTTTT. Translating it yields CSASRGTNEKLFF. The V and J genes are TRBV20-1 and TRBJ1-4; a possible D gene is TRBD1 (5 bases). CDR3 length: 13 amino acids. Trimming pared 3 bases from V and 1 base from J, leaving 6 bases between. CDR1 and CDR2 from the germline V gene are DFQATT and SNEGSKA (reference sequence).